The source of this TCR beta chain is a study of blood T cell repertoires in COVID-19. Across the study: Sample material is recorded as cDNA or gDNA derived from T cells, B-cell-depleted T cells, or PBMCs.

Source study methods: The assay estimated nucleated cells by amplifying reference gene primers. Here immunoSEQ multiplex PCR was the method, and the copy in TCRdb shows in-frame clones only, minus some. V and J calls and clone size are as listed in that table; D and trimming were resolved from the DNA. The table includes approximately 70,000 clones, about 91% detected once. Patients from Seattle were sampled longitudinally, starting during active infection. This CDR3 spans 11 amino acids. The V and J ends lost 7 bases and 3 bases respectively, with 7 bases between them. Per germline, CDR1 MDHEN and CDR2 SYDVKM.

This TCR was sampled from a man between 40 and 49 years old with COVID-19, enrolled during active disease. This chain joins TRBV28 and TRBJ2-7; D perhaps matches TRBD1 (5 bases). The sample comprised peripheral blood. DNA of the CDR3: TGTGCCAGCATAGGGGACTACGAGCAGTACTTC. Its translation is CASIGDYEQYF.